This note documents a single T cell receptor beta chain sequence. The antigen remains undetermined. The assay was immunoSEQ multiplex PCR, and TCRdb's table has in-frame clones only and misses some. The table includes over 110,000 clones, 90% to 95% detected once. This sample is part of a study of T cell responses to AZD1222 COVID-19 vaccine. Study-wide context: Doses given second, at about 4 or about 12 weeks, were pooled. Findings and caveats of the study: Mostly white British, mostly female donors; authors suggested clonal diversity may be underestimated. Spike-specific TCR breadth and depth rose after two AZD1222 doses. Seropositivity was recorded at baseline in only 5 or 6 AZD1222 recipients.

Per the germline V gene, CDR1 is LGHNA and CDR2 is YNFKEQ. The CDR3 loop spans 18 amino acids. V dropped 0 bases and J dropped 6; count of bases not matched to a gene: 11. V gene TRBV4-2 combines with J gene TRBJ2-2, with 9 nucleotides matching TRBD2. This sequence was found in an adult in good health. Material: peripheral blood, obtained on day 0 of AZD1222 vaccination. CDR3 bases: TGTGCCAGCAGCCAAGAAGGCCTAGCGGGAATATTGGCCGGGGAGCTGTTTTTT. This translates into CASSQEGLAGILAGELFF.